The 22 T cell receptor beta chains below were found in one sample sequenced in a study of T-cell memory formation after mild COVID-19. TCRdb itself ran the 5' RACE reads through MiXCR, one entry per CDR3 protein. This table has around 300,000 distinct CDR3 sequences, roughly an eighth appearing once. The sample comprised PBMCs or a T cell subset sorted from them (not recorded which). All receptors come from a man younger than 30 who had mild COVID-19 (a few samples of this study predate the infection). Cell type and time point are not known.

This clonotype was observed a handful of times. The chain carries TRBV19 and TRBJ1-1, with TRBD1 matching over 10 bases. The CDR3 has 17 residues. Germline V CDR1 and CDR2: LNHDA, SQIVND (reference sequence). Trimming removed 5 bases from V and 0 bases from J; junction bases left unmatched: 9. The CDR3 sequence is CASSPSLTGGMNTEAFF. As DNA, the CDR3 is TGTGCCAGTAGTCCTTCACTGACAGGGGGCATGAACACTGAAGCTTTCTTT.

This clonotype was seen many times. V and J are TRBV14 and TRBJ2-3, with 8 nucleotides matching TRBD2. Germline values: CDR1 SGHDN, CDR2 FVKESK. CDR3 length equals 16 residues. The ends lost 4 bases at V and 0 bases at J; junction bases unmatched: 6. In nucleotides, the CDR3 is TGTGCCAGCAGCCCCTATAGCGGGGCTAGCACAGATACGCAGTATTTT. It is translated as CASSPYSGASTDTQYF.

This clonotype was picked up a small number of times. The CDR3 bases are TGTGCCAGCAGTGAAACAAGAACTAATGAAAAACTGTTTTTT. Its protein product is CASSETRTNEKLFF. The J gene is TRBJ1-4, the V gene TRBV6-1, with D uncertain. The CDR3 spans 14 residues. Germline V lookup: CDR1 MNHNS, CDR2 SASEGT. V dropped 2 bases and J dropped 1 base, with 5 bases sitting between them.

This clonotype was counted at least ten times. The chain joins TRBV12-3 or TRBV12-4 to TRBJ2-4; perhaps TRBD2 as D (5 bases). The CDR3 runs 12 residues. Trimming shortened V by 6 bases and J by 6 bases, and 9 bases separated the two germline ends. CDR3 loop: CASRIGVNIQYF. CDR3 DNA sequence: TGTGCCAGCAGGATCGGGGTAAACATTCAGTACTTC.

This clonotype appeared a few times. The rearrangement links TRBV7-9 to TRBJ1-1; D is unresolved. The germline V gene encodes CDR1 SEHNR and CDR2 FQNEAQ (reference sequence). Trimming removed 5 bases at V and 4 bases at J, with 17 bases between. The CDR3 totals 15 residues. The CDR3, as DNA: TGTGCCAGCAGCGGATCCAGAGGCGGAGGCACTGAAGCTTTCTTT. Its protein product is CASSGSRGGGTEAFF.

The chain carries TRBV30 and TRBJ2-5; D possibly corresponds to TRBD2 (5 bases). The germline gives CDR1 GTSNPN, CDR2 SVGIG (reference sequence). V shed 4 bases and J shed 3 bases, with 9 bases lying between them. The CDR3 is 12 amino acids. Here the CDR3 reads CAWKEGEETQYF. CDR3 nucleotide sequence: TGTGCCTGGAAAGAGGGAGAAGAGACCCAGTACTTC.

The rearrangement links TRBV5-1 to TRBJ2-3; 13 bases fit TRBD2. The germline CDR1 and CDR2 sequences are SGHRS and YFSETQ. V lost 0 bases and J lost 2; bases outside the gene matches: 12. The length of the CDR3 is 20 residues. CDR3 sequence (DNA): TGCGCCAGCAGCTTGGATTCCAGACTAGCGGGGGGCTCCTACACAGATACGCAGTATTTT. It yields the protein CASSLDSRLAGGSYTDTQYF.

The chain recombines TRBV5-1 with TRBJ2-1, with 7 nucleotides matching TRBD2. This CDR3 contains 16 residues. After removal of 4 bases from V and 9 bases from J, the junction contained 16 bases not matched to a gene. In germline, CDR1 is SGHRS, CDR2 YFSETQ. Written as DNA, the CDR3 is TGCGCCAGCAGCGCCCCCCAGGGAGGGGCCCGAGGTGAGCAGTTCTTC. Encoded protein: CASSAPQGGARGEQFF.

This clonotype came up a few times. J is TRBJ2-7 and V is TRBV10-3; D ambiguous. Germline V gene sequence: CDR1 ENHRY, CDR2 SYGVKD. Trimming took off 7 bases at V and 1 base at J, with 14 bases between the two ends. The CDR3 consists of 14 residues. The CDR3 is CAIKGGVGSYEQYF. In DNA, the CDR3 is TGTGCCATCAAGGGTGGGGTGGGGTCCTACGAGCAGTACTTC.

This clonotype was detected many times. This chain joins TRBV7-2 and TRBJ2-1; D possibly corresponds to TRBD2 (6 bases). The germline gives CDR1 SGHTA, CDR2 FQGNSA. Trimming left V 5 bases short and J 3 bases short, with 14 bases between. CDR3 length: 15 amino acids. Here the CDR3 DNA reads TGTGCCAGCAGCGGAAGTGGCGGGGTCTACAATGAGCAGTTCTTC. Its protein is CASSGSGGVYNEQFF.

The genes are TRBV4-3 and TRBJ2-2, with 7 bases identical to TRBD1. This CDR3 is 18 amino acids long. Germline V CDR1 and CDR2: LGHNA, YSLEER. J lost 5 bases, V lost 4 bases, and 16 bases had no gene match. Here the CDR3 reads CASSPPSRGPEWTGELFF. In DNA, the CDR3 is TGCGCCAGCAGCCCTCCCTCGAGGGGGCCCGAGTGGACCGGGGAGCTGTTTTTT.

The J gene is TRBJ2-1, the V gene TRBV12-3 or TRBV12-4, with TRBD2 matching 9 bases. The CDR3 is made up of 15 amino acids. The V and J ends lost 3 bases and 6 bases, in that order; junction bases with no gene match: 6. CDR3 residues: CASSLFLAGINEQFF. In DNA, the CDR3 is TGTGCCAGCAGTTTGTTCCTAGCGGGGATCAATGAGCAGTTCTTC.

The chain combines TRBV7-3 with TRBJ2-1; TRBD2 aligns across 8 bases. Germline loops: CDR1 SGHTA, CDR2 FQGTGA. The V segment lost 5 bases and the J segment 8 bases; nucleotides outside the gene matches: 11. This CDR3 is 15 amino acids long. CDR3 sequence: CASSPDSRGADEQFF. The DNA of the CDR3 is TGTGCCAGCAGCCCGGACTCGCGGGGGGCCGATGAGCAGTTCTTC.

The chain has TRBV20-1 and TRBJ2-7, with 9 bases lining up with TRBD2. The V and J ends lost 5 bases and 3 bases, in that order; junction bases with no gene match: 8. Germline V gives CDR1 DFQATT, CDR2 SNEGSKA (reference sequence). CDR3 length: 14 residues. In DNA, the CDR3 is TGCAGTGCTCCCCCCCCTAGCGGGAACTACGAGCAGTACTTC. It translates to CSAPPPSGNYEQYF.

This chain connects TRBV5-6 to TRBJ2-1; D remains unclear. V was clipped by 5 bases and J by 7 bases, with 16 bases between them. The CDR3 runs to 14 residues. Germline lookup yields CDR1 SGHDT and CDR2 YYEEEE. Here the CDR3 reads CASSLPTVGNEQFF. In DNA form, the CDR3 reads TGTGCCAGCAGTCTTCCCACAGTGGGTAATGAGCAGTTCTTC.

This clonotype was detected only a few times. V usage is TRBV27 and J usage is TRBJ2-7; TRBD1 might be the D (5 bases). V gave up 5 bases and J gave up 4 bases, with 12 bases separating them. The CDR3 contains 13 residues. In germline, CDR1 is MNHEY, CDR2 SMNVEV (reference sequence). The chain's CDR3 is CASSPYPGYEQYF. CDR3 bases: TGTGCCAGCAGTCCGTATCCAGGGTACGAGCAGTACTTC.

This chain connects TRBV4-3 to TRBJ1-6, with 11 positions matching TRBD1. This CDR3 has 17 residues. After removal of 1 base from V and 9 bases from J, the junction contained 8 bases not matched to a gene. CDR1 is LGHNA, CDR2 YSLEER, per germline. CDR3 bases: TGCGCCAGCAGCCAAGGCCTCAAAGGGACAGGGGGTTCACCCCTCCACTTT. Its protein product is CASSQGLKGTGGSPLHF.

The gene calls are TRBV5-1 and TRBJ1-2, with 7 bases fitting TRBD1. The V segment lost 0 bases and the J segment 2 bases; nucleotides outside the gene matches: 7. The CDR3 is 16 amino acids. Germline-derived CDR1 and CDR2 are SGHRS and YFSETQ. CDR3 DNA sequence: TGCGCCAGCAGCTTGGGATCCCAGGGGGTGAACTATGGCTACACCTTC. Translated: CASSLGSQGVNYGYTF.

Only a few counts were recorded for this clonotype. CDR3 nucleotides: TGCAGCGTCCGCCTTGCCGAGCAGTTCTTC. Translating gives CSVRLAEQFF. The chain links TRBV29-1 to TRBJ2-1; D call uncertain. Trimming removed 6 bases from V and 10 bases from J, with 10 bases in between. Germline V gene data show CDR1 as SQVTM and CDR2 as ANQGSEA. There are 10 residues in the CDR3.

This clonotype has only a few counts. The chain recombines TRBV11-1 with TRBJ1-2; D not resolved. V lost 0 bases, J lost 6 bases, and 8 bases lay in between. Germline values: CDR1 SGHAT, CDR2 FQDESV (reference sequence). The CDR3 loop spans 13 amino acids. The CDR3 coding sequence is TGTGCCAGCAGCTTAGCGGCACACGATGGCTACACCTTC. This sequence encodes CASSLAAHDGYTF.

This chain uses TRBV6-5 with TRBJ2-5; 11 bases are a match to TRBD2. Germline V lookup: CDR1 MNHEY, CDR2 SVGAGI. This CDR3 has 17 residues. V lost 0 bases and J lost 2; bases outside the gene matches: 5. The CDR3 DNA reads as TGTGCCAGCAGTTACTCGCCGGGACTAGCGGATCAAGAGACCCAGTACTTC. It specifies CASSYSPGLADQETQYF.

This clonotype was detected a few times. J is TRBJ1-3 and V is TRBV5-5; 9 bases are a match to TRBD1. This CDR3 has 15 amino acids. The V and J ends lost 5 bases and 2 bases, in that order; junction bases with no gene match: 5. The germline V gene encodes CDR1 SGHKS and CDR2 YYEKEE (reference sequence). As DNA, the CDR3 is TGTGCCAGCAGATGGGACAGGGCCCCTGGAAACACCATATATTTT. Its protein product is CASRWDRAPGNTIYF.